This T cell receptor beta chain appears in the sequencing data of a study of blood T cell repertoires in COVID-19. Worth noting for this clone: Distinct nucleotide sequences in the sample also encode this CDR3.

TCRdb's copy holds only in-frame clones and misses some; the assay was immunoSEQ multiplex PCR. The repertoire holds a few hundred thousand clones, approximately 85% seen once, with 4.5% to 5.5% in the top ten. Germline CDR1 reads DFQATT; CDR2 reads SNEGSKA (reference sequence). The CDR3 covers 11 residues. The germline V and J ends were trimmed by 0 bases and 7 bases, with 4 bases remaining between them. The sequenced sample was peripheral blood. The receptor's source is a man aged 50 to 60 with active or convalescent COVID-19. This chain connects TRBV20-1 to TRBJ2-1, with D unclear. CDR3 loop: CSARDNNEQFF. The DNA for the CDR3 is TGCAGTGCTAGAGACAATAATGAGCAGTTCTTC.